This T cell receptor beta chain was captured by sequencing in a study of T cells in tuberculosis. Study summary: This South African cohort compared adolescents with or without latent tuberculosis against adults with active tuberculosis. General study points: GMM-specific TCRs were nearer to active tuberculosis alpha repertoires, suggesting expansion. Cases with active tuberculosis were adults, while controls were adolescents.

Time point defined: new active TB diagnosis, blood taken before or within 7 days of starting treatment. The data were produced by immunoSEQ multiplex PCR, yet TCRdb's version contains in-frame clones alone and is incomplete. Of fewer than 55,000 clones listed, 90% to 95% are singletons. Concerning this clone: What it binds is unknown.

The sample in question was PBMCs, obtained at tuberculosis diagnosis. This clonotype was obtained from an adult with tuberculosis.

CDR3 region: CASSAKPGRLHGYTF. In nucleotides, the CDR3 is TGTGCCAGCAGTGCAAAACCCGGGAGACTCCATGGCTACACCTTC. The gene calls are TRBV2 and TRBJ1-2; D gene uncertain. Germline lookup yields CDR1 SNHLY and CDR2 FYNNEI. Trimming cost V 4 bases and J 6 bases, with 18 bases left between them. The CDR3 is made up of 15 amino acids.